The entry that follows covers one T cell receptor beta chain sequence. The CDR3 runs to 19 residues. Germline V gene data show CDR1 as LGHNT and CDR2 as FRNRAP. V dropped 3 bases and J dropped 9; count of bases not matched to a gene: 18. The data stem from a study of cytomegalovirus exposure and HLA in healthy donors. Overall study: Out of around 360 genotyped donors, around 80% belonged to the Caucasian-associated ancestry cluster.

The PCR made use of 60 Vbeta and 13 Jbeta primers. Generated by immunoSEQ multiplex PCR, the TCRdb table keeps only in-frame clones and is missing some. The sample has around 150,000 clones; 75% to 90% are singletons. V and J are TRBV12-5 and TRBJ2-1, with 12 bases identical to TRBD2. Sample: PBMCs. The clonotype originates from a woman under 30 in good health and CMV-seronegative. Here the CDR3 reads CASGLGASGGAMVVGEQFF. The CDR3 nucleotides read TGTGCTAGTGGTTTAGGGGCTAGCGGGGGGGCCATGGTCGTTGGTGAGCAGTTCTTC.